What follows are 25 T cell receptor beta chains derived from one specimen sequenced in a study of blood T cell repertoires in COVID-19. Measured with immunoSEQ multiplex PCR; TCRdb has only the in-frame clones, and not every one. This sample has over 85,000 clones, with around 87% found just once. Sequencing was performed on peripheral blood. These receptors originate from a male donor with acute or convalescent COVID-19.

This clone occurred a few times. The chain joins TRBV4-1 to TRBJ1-1; D gene uncertain. This CDR3 has 14 amino acids. Trimming stripped 3 bases from V and 2 bases from J, with 10 bases between. The germline CDR1 and CDR2 sequences are MGHRA and YSYEKL. The CDR3 reads CASSHLPENTEAFF. CDR3 nucleotide sequence: TGCGCCAGCAGCCACCTTCCAGAAAACACTGAAGCTTTCTTT.

This clone has a handful of counts. This chain links TRBV10-3 with TRBJ1-2; 8 bases agree with TRBD1. Per germline, CDR1 ENHRY and CDR2 SYGVKD. The V segment lost 4 bases and the J segment 8 bases; nucleotides outside the gene matches: 9. CDR3 length equals 14 residues. The CDR3 here is CAISGRTGTIGYTF. CDR3 nucleotide sequence: TGTGCCATCAGTGGACGGACAGGGACGATCGGCTACACCTTC.

This rearrangement joins TRBV19 to TRBJ1-1; perhaps TRBD1 as D (6 bases). CDR3 length: 13 residues. Germline V gene lookup returns CDR1 LNHDA and CDR2 SQIVND (reference sequence). The V gene lost 8 bases and the J gene lost 2 bases, with 12 bases spanning the gap. For the CDR3, the DNA is TGTGCCAGTGCCAAGGGGGTTAACACTGAAGCTTTCTTT. It encodes CASAKGVNTEAFF.

CDR3 residues: CASSYSSGSVNYGYTF. The CDR3 bases are TGTGCCAGCAGTTACTCGTCAGGGTCCGTTAACTATGGCTACACCTTC. The V call is TRBV6-5, the J call TRBJ1-2, with D possibly matching TRBD1 (5 bases). This CDR3 is built from 16 residues. V was pared by 0 bases and J by 1 base, with 12 bases between. Germline CDR1 and CDR2: MNHEY and SVGAGI.

This clone occurred once. V gene TRBV2 combines with J gene TRBJ1-1; perhaps TRBD1 as D (5 bases). V lost 4 bases and J lost 3, with 15 bases in between. Germline V gives CDR1 SNHLY, CDR2 FYNNEI. The CDR3 is 15 residues long. CDR3 amino acids: CASSVDGGGDTEAFF. CDR3 nucleotides: TGTGCCAGCAGTGTTGACGGGGGGGGTGACACTGAAGCTTTCTTT.

On this clone itself: Sequence at one end of the junction differs from germline and may be a read error. The chain combines TRBV2 with TRBJ1-4, with 8 bases fitting TRBD1. The germline V gene has CDR1 SNHLY and CDR2 FYNNEI. This CDR3 is 16 amino acids long. As DNA, the CDR3 is TGTGCCAGCAGCGAAGACAGGGGTGGGATTAATGAAAAACTGTTTTTT. This sequence encodes CASSEDRGGINEKLFF.

The chain links TRBV18 to TRBJ1-3; 7 bases fit TRBD1. Trimming at V came to 5 bases and at J to 0 bases, leaving 4 bases not matched to a gene. This CDR3 has 15 amino acids. Germline V gives CDR1 KGHSH, CDR2 LQKENI. CDR3 coding DNA: TGTGCCAGCTCAACAGGGGCAAGCTCTGGAAACACCATATATTTT. Amino acid sequence: CASSTGASSGNTIYF.

The V and J genes are TRBV7-7 and TRBJ2-2, with D possibly being TRBD2 (5 bases). CDR1 and CDR2 (germline): SSHAT, FNYEAQ (reference sequence). This CDR3 spans 17 amino acids. Trimming removed 1 base at V and 3 bases at J, with 15 bases between. DNA for the CDR3: TGTGCCAGCAGCTTAGGGATCGGGGTCCGTGACACCGGGGAGCTGTTTTTT. This encodes CASSLGIGVRDTGELFF.

The chain carries TRBV7-2 and TRBJ1-1; TRBD1 agrees at 7 bases. The CDR3 length is 14 residues. J gave up 1 base and V 1 base, and 0 bases lay outside the gene matches. The germline gives CDR1 SGHTA, CDR2 FQGNSA. The CDR3 DNA reads TGTGCCAGCAGCTTAGGGGACAGGAACACTGAAGCTTTCTTT. Its translation is CASSLGDRNTEAFF.

The chain employs TRBV6-5 and TRBJ1-1; possibly TRBD1 for D (5 bases). Germline V gives CDR1 MNHEY, CDR2 SVGAGI. Between the trimmed V and J ends, which lost 8 bases and 1 base, there was a span of 14 bases. CDR3 length: 14 amino acids. CDR3 in amino acids: CASARGGENTEAFF. The CDR3 DNA follows: TGTGCCAGCGCGAGGGGAGGCGAGAACACTGAAGCTTTCTTT.

The chain is built from TRBV20-1 and TRBJ2-1; no definite D call. This CDR3 region has 13 residues. The ends were cut back, 3 bases at V and 8 bases at J, with 14 bases in the middle. Germline V lookup: CDR1 DFQATT, CDR2 SNEGSKA (reference sequence). The CDR3 coding sequence is TGCAGTGCTAGTTCGCCCAGAAGCGATGAGCAGTTCTTC. This codes for CSASSPRSDEQFF.

The J gene is TRBJ1-4, the V gene TRBV10-1, with TRBD1 identical over 12 bases. CDR1 is WNHNN, CDR2 SYGVQD, per germline (reference sequence). The CDR3 covers 17 residues. V trimming: 5 bases; J trimming: 8 bases; junction bases outside the gene matches: 12. In DNA, the CDR3 is TGCGCCAGCAGTAGACCCGGGACAGGGGGCGGAAGGGAAAAACTGTTTTTT. It encodes CASSRPGTGGGREKLFF.

This clone was seen only a few times. The rearrangement links TRBV27 to TRBJ1-6; 7 bases are shared with TRBD1. This CDR3 spans 16 amino acids. Germline V gives CDR1 MNHEY, CDR2 SMNVEV (reference sequence). With 9 bases clipped from V and 7 bases from J, the junction kept 15 bases outside the gene matches. The CDR3 nucleotides are TGTGCCAGGGAAGGGGGCAGACCGCTTTTCAATTCACCCCTCCACTTT. Protein product: CAREGGRPLFNSPLHF.

The J gene is TRBJ1-1, the V gene TRBV9; D gene uncertain. This CDR3 region has 13 residues. Germline V gene data show CDR1 as SGDLS and CDR2 as YYNGEE. V lost 7 bases, J lost 4 bases, and 14 bases lay in between. The CDR3 coding sequence is TGTGCCAGCGGAGTCTCCGCGGTCACTGAAGCTTTCTTT. Amino acid sequence: CASGVSAVTEAFF.

DNA of the CDR3: TGTGCCAGAGCTTCAATTTCTAGCGGGGGGGCGGCTGGCGGGGAGCTGTTTTTT. It is translated as CARASISSGGAAGGELFF. The chain recombines TRBV27 with TRBJ2-2; 12 positions match TRBD2. V trimming: 9 bases; J trimming: 7 bases; junction bases outside the gene matches: 18. Germline V gene lookup returns CDR1 MNHEY and CDR2 SMNVEV (reference sequence). This CDR3 comprises 18 residues.

V and J are TRBV6-5 and TRBJ1-1, with 7 bases identical to TRBD1. The CDR3 extends over 14 amino acids. V was clipped by 9 bases and J by 6 bases; unmatched bases: 13. The V gene's germline CDR1 is MNHEY and CDR2 SVGAGI. CDR3 DNA: TGTGCCAGTCAGGGGGTGGTGGGTGCATCTGAAGCTTTCTTT. Translation gives CASQGVVGASEAFF.

This rearrangement joins TRBV18 to TRBJ1-1; 9 positions agree with TRBD1. The CDR3 is made up of 14 amino acids. Germline V CDR1 and CDR2: KGHSH, LQKENI. V lost 1 base to trimming and J lost 3 bases; unmatched junction nucleotides: 0. The CDR3 bases are TGTGCCAGCTCACCACGACAGGGGGACACTGAAGCTTTCTTT. This gives the protein CASSPRQGDTEAFF.

The rearrangement joins TRBV24-1 to TRBJ2-5; TRBD2 is a possible D gene (7 bases). This CDR3 contains 16 residues. V shed 5 bases and J shed 2 bases, with 17 bases lying between them. Germline values: CDR1 KGHDR, CDR2 SFDVKD. The CDR3 spells CATSGRGGRLQETQYF. The CDR3 region has the DNA TGTGCCACCAGTGGGAGGGGGGGTCGCTTACAAGAGACCCAGTACTTC.

The chain is built from TRBV28 and TRBJ2-4; 7 bases map to TRBD1. The CDR3 contains 14 residues. V dropped 7 bases and J dropped 2; count of bases not matched to a gene: 5. Germline assignment: CDR1 MDHEN and CDR2 SYDVKM. The CDR3 sequence: CASTTRGPKNIQYF. The DNA of the CDR3 is TGTGCCAGCACCACAAGGGGGCCCAAAAACATTCAGTACTTC.

The chain joins TRBV5-1 to TRBJ2-2, with D possibly TRBD1 on 6 matching bases. Germline V gene data show CDR1 as SGHRS and CDR2 as YFSETQ. The V end was cut by 0 bases, the J end by 8 bases, with 20 bases between. The CDR3 is made up of 17 amino acids. CDR3 residues: CASSLAGAGVGTGELFF. The CDR3 nucleotides read TGCGCCAGCAGCTTGGCCGGGGCAGGGGTGGGAACAGGGGAGCTGTTTTTT.

The rearrangement uses TRBV6-1 and TRBJ2-1; tentatively, D is TRBD2 (6 bases). The V end was cut by 1 base, the J end by 7 bases, with 14 bases between. The CDR3 covers 15 residues. CDR1 MNHNS and CDR2 SASEGT come from the germline V gene. DNA for the CDR3: TGTGCCAGCAGTGAAGGAGGGATCGGGGGAAATGAGCAGTTCTTC. Translating gives CASSEGGIGGNEQFF.

This rearrangement joins TRBV4-1 to TRBJ2-1, with 8 nucleotides matching TRBD2. CDR3 size: 16 residues. V gave up 5 bases and J gave up 8 bases; unmatched junction bases: 14. The germline gives CDR1 MGHRA, CDR2 YSYEKL. CDR3 sequence (DNA): TGCGCCAGCAGCGAACCCAGGGGACTAGATTCCCATGAGCAGTTCTTC. Translated: CASSEPRGLDSHEQFF.

The chain carries TRBV10-3 and TRBJ2-3; the match to TRBD2 covers 7 bases. The CDR3 loop spans 13 amino acids. V gave up 11 bases and J gave up 4 bases; unmatched junction bases: 9. CDR1 and CDR2 (germline): ENHRY, SYGVKD. CDR3 sequence reads: CAHSRGEPDTQYF. CDR3 nucleotide sequence: TGTGCCCACTCACGGGGGGAACCAGATACGCAGTATTTT.

V is TRBV7-2 and J is TRBJ1-2; TRBD1 aligns across 7 bases. In germline, CDR1 is SGHTA, CDR2 FQGNSA. The CDR3 length is 17 residues. J was trimmed by 1 base and V by 5 bases; bases with no gene match: 13. Here the CDR3 reads CASSTYGRTGVNYGYTF. The CDR3 bases are TGTGCCAGCAGCACATACGGCAGGACAGGCGTTAACTATGGCTACACCTTC.

The V call is TRBV6-6, the J call TRBJ2-1; 9 bases are a match to TRBD2. This CDR3 is built from 15 residues. The ends lost 5 bases at V and 2 bases at J; junction bases unmatched: 4. Germline assignment: CDR1 MNHNY and CDR2 SVGAGI (reference sequence). The CDR3 DNA reads TGTGCCAGCAGTAGTAAGCGGGGGGCCTACAATGAGCAGTTCTTC. Translation: CASSSKRGAYNEQFF.